This is a list of T cell receptor beta chains from one sample in a study of a mutant IDH1 vaccine in newly diagnosed glioma. Their antigens are not known. TCRdb's table, derived via immunoSEQ multiplex PCR, lists solely in-frame clones and lacks some. The sample consists of just over 65,000 clones, approximately 84% of them appearing once. The sample was PBMCs, taken from a glioma patient whose treatment included an IDH1 peptide vaccine. The receptors come from a man between 18 and 29 years old with glioma. Each CDR3 is given with its conserved first and last residue. Each record gives: CDR3 length, clone size, V gene, D gene, J gene, CDR3 protein, CDR3 DNA. D genes are given only for firm matches. Expanded clones get a size class; other rows say once, few or many, or leave the size out.

20	NA	TRBV30	TRBD1	TRBJ2-6	CAWSVGLMHRGSSGANVLTF	TGTGCCTGGAGTGTAGGATTAATGCACAGGGGGAGCTCTGGGGCCAACGTCCTGACTTTC
16	NA	TRBV5-4	TRBD1	TRBJ1-2	CASSFGPTGGPSGYTF	TGTGCCAGCAGCTTCGGGCCGACAGGGGGGCCCTCTGGCTACACCTTC
15	NA	TRBV4-1	NA	TRBJ2-6	CASSQEINGANVLTF	TGCGCCAGCAGCCAAGAAATTAATGGGGCCAACGTCCTGACTTTC
14	NA	TRBV5-1	TRBD2	TRBJ2-7	CASSLSGVAPEQYF	TGCGCCAGCAGCTTGAGCGGGGTGGCCCCCGAGCAGTACTTC
15	once	TRBV5-4	TRBD1	TRBJ1-3	CASSSGQGAGNTIYF	TGTGCCAGCAGCTCTGGACAGGGGGCCGGAAACACCATATATTTT
14	NA	TRBV10-1	NA	TRBJ1-5	CATRGGTVNQPQHF	TGCGCCACCCGGGGAGGGACGGTAAATCAGCCCCAGCATTTT
17	NA	TRBV5-1	TRBD1	TRBJ1-1	CASSSGQGKRGVTEAFF	TGCGCCAGCAGCTCGGGACAGGGTAAGAGGGGAGTCACTGAAGCTTTCTTT
15	NA	TRBV28	TRBD2	TRBJ2-5	CASSSALAGVETQYF	TGTGCCAGCAGTTCGGCCCTAGCGGGAGTAGAGACCCAGTACTTC
13	NA	TRBV7-2	NA	TRBJ2-7	CASSFGGPYEQYF	TGTGCCAGCAGCTTCGGGGGCCCCTACGAGCAGTACTTC
12	NA	TRBV7-9	NA	TRBJ2-7	CASRRGTYEQYF	TGTGCCAGCAGGCGGGGAACCTACGAGCAGTACTTC
13	NA	TRBV18	NA	TRBJ1-5	CASSPSSYQPQHF	TGTGCCAGCTCACCGTCCAGCTATCAGCCCCAGCATTTT
11	NA	TRBV29-1	NA	TRBJ1-2	CSVEFGYGYTF	TGCAGCGTTGAATTTGGGTATGGCTACACCTTC
16	NA	TRBV11-2	NA	TRBJ1-1	CASSPSPPGTNTEAFF	TGTGCCAGCAGCCCGAGCCCCCCAGGTACGAACACTGAAGCTTTCTTT
13	NA	TRBV5-4	TRBD1	TRBJ2-1	CASRTGSHNEQFF	TGTGCCAGCCGGACAGGGTCCCACAATGAGCAGTTCTTC
21	NA	TRBV30	NA	TRBJ2-6	CAWSVLRAGPGVPSGANVLTF	TGTGCCTGGAGTGTACTCAGGGCAGGCCCTGGGGTACCCTCTGGGGCCAACGTCCTGACTTTC
14	NA	TRBV15	NA	TRBJ2-2	CATSTRQVTGELFF	TGTGCCACCAGCACAAGACAGGTCACCGGGGAGCTGTTTTTT
14	NA	TRBV5-1	NA	TRBJ2-5	CASSLRASQETQYF	TGCGCCAGCAGCTTGCGGGCCAGTCAAGAGACCCAGTACTTC
15	NA	TRBV18	TRBD1	TRBJ1-1	CASSPRTGQNTEAFF	TGTGCCAGCTCCCCAAGGACAGGTCAGAACACTGAAGCTTTCTTT
13	NA	TRBV29-1	NA	TRBJ1-3	CSVRTDSGNTIYF	TGCAGCGTTCGAACAGACTCTGGAAACACCATATATTTT
15	NA	TRBV10-2	NA	TRBJ1-5	CASSEGGTVYQPQHF	TGCGCCAGCAGTGAGGGGGGAACGGTCTATCAGCCCCAGCATTTT
14	once	TRBV18	NA	TRBJ1-3	CASSTSVAGATIYF	TGTGCCAGCTCAACTTCTGTCGCCGGGGCCACCATATATTTT
14	NA	TRBV5-8	NA	TRBJ2-5	CASTLWRKEETQYF	TGTGCCAGCACCCTCTGGCGGAAAGAAGAGACCCAGTACTTC
13	NA	TRBV18	NA	TRBJ1-6	CASADINNSPLHF	TGTGCCAGCGCAGACATTAATAATTCACCCCTCCACTTT
19	NA	TRBV5-1	TRBD2	TRBJ2-1	CASSFKGLAGGRAYNEQFF	TGCGCCAGCAGCTTCAAGGGACTAGCGGGGGGACGTGCCTACAATGAGCAGTTCTTC
13	NA	TRBV9	NA	TRBJ1-2	CASSVGSGNGYTF	TGTGCCAGCAGCGTAGGGAGTGGTAATGGCTACACCTTC
13	NA	TRBV2	NA	TRBJ2-7	CASRVSPEGRQYF	TGTGCCAGCAGAGTTAGCCCCGAGGGTCGACAGTACTTC
14	few	TRBV30	TRBD1	TRBJ1-1	CAWDKFLRDRGAFF	TGTGCCTGGGACAAATTTCTCCGGGACAGGGGAGCTTTCTTT
10	NA	TRBV2	NA	TRBJ2-2	CAMAGGQLFF	TGTGCCATGGCTGGCGGGCAGCTGTTTTTT
14	NA	TRBV27	TRBD1	TRBJ1-2	CASSWTGRGYGYTF	TGTGCCAGCAGTTGGACAGGGAGGGGCTATGGCTACACCTTC
14	NA	TRBV6-1	TRBD1	TRBJ2-3	CASSPGQGADTQYF	TGTGCCAGCAGTCCCGGACAGGGTGCAGATACGCAGTATTTT
15	NA	TRBV4-3	TRBD1	TRBJ2-3	CASSQVTGATDTQYF	TGCGCCAGCAGCCAAGTGACAGGGGCCACAGATACGCAGTATTTT
13	few	TRBV30	NA	TRBJ1-2	CAWTLGTVYGYTF	TGTGCCTGGACTTTAGGGACGGTATATGGCTACACCTTC
11	NA	TRBV11-2	NA	TRBJ2-7	CATTGDYEQYF	TGTGCCACCACGGGGGATTACGAGCAGTACTTC
13	NA	TRBV5-1	NA	TRBJ1-1	CASSMGQNTEAFF	TGCGCCAGCAGCATGGGACAGAACACTGAAGCTTTCTTT
14	NA	TRBV19	NA	TRBJ2-7	CASSIFYRTYEQYF	TGTGCCAGTAGTATTTTTTACAGAACCTACGAGCAGTACTTC
12	once	TRBV4-1	NA	TRBJ1-2	CASSHRNYGYTF	TGCGCCAGCAGCCACAGGAACTATGGCTACACCTTC
15	NA	TRBV27	NA	TRBJ1-1	CASSLSGVKYWEAFF	TGTGCCAGCAGTTTGAGTGGGGTAAAGTATTGGGAAGCTTTCTTT
15	NA	TRBV4-1	TRBD1	TRBJ2-5	CASSRGTGGQETQYF	TGCGCCAGCAGCCGCGGGACAGGGGGGCAAGAGACCCAGTACTTC
15	NA	TRBV5-1	NA	TRBJ2-7	CASSQVWDLSYEQYF	TGCGCCAGCAGCCAGGTGTGGGACCTCTCCTACGAGCAGTACTTC
12	few	TRBV7-2	NA	TRBJ1-1	CASSRTGSWAFF	TGTGCCAGCAGCCGTACAGGGAGTTGGGCTTTCTTT
11	NA	TRBV20-1	NA	TRBJ2-5	CSASAGETQYF	TGCAGTGCTAGCGCCGGAGAGACCCAGTACTTC
13	NA	TRBV10-3	TRBD2	TRBJ2-5	CAISLAVMETQYF	TGTGCCATCAGTCTAGCGGTGATGGAGACCCAGTACTTC
15	NA	TRBV4-2	NA	TRBJ1-2	CASSQDSRQGNGYTF	TGTGCCAGCAGCCAAGATAGTCGGCAGGGCAATGGCTACACCTTC
17	once	TRBV4-2	NA	TRBJ2-2	CASSQDLQDGNTGELFF	TGTGCCAGCAGCCAAGATTTGCAAGACGGGAACACCGGGGAGCTGTTTTTT
14	NA	TRBV5-6	NA	TRBJ2-3	CASSLISDGDTQYF	TGTGCCAGCAGCTTGATAAGTGATGGAGATACGCAGTATTTT
13	NA	TRBV28	NA	TRBJ1-1	CASSTQWDTEAFF	TGTGCCAGCAGTACGCAATGGGATACTGAAGCTTTCTTT
14	NA	TRBV5-1	NA	TRBJ2-3	CASSLGRWEDTQYF	TGCGCCAGCAGCTTGGGTCGGTGGGAAGATACGCAGTATTTT
15	NA	TRBV10-3	TRBD1	TRBJ1-3	CAISPGQGVGNTIYF	TGTGCCATCAGCCCCGGGCAGGGGGTAGGAAACACCATATATTTT
18	NA	TRBV4-2	TRBD1	TRBJ2-1	CASSLGQGGLGSYNEQFF	TGTGCCAGCAGCCTCGGACAGGGGGGATTAGGGAGCTACAATGAGCAGTTCTTC
14	NA	TRBV19	NA	TRBJ2-5	CASSIWSNQETQYF	TGTGCCAGTAGTATATGGAGCAACCAAGAGACCCAGTACTTC
15	few	TRBV13	NA	TRBJ2-5	CASSRGGISGETQYF	TGTGCCAGCAGTCGTGGGGGCATATCGGGCGAGACCCAGTACTTC